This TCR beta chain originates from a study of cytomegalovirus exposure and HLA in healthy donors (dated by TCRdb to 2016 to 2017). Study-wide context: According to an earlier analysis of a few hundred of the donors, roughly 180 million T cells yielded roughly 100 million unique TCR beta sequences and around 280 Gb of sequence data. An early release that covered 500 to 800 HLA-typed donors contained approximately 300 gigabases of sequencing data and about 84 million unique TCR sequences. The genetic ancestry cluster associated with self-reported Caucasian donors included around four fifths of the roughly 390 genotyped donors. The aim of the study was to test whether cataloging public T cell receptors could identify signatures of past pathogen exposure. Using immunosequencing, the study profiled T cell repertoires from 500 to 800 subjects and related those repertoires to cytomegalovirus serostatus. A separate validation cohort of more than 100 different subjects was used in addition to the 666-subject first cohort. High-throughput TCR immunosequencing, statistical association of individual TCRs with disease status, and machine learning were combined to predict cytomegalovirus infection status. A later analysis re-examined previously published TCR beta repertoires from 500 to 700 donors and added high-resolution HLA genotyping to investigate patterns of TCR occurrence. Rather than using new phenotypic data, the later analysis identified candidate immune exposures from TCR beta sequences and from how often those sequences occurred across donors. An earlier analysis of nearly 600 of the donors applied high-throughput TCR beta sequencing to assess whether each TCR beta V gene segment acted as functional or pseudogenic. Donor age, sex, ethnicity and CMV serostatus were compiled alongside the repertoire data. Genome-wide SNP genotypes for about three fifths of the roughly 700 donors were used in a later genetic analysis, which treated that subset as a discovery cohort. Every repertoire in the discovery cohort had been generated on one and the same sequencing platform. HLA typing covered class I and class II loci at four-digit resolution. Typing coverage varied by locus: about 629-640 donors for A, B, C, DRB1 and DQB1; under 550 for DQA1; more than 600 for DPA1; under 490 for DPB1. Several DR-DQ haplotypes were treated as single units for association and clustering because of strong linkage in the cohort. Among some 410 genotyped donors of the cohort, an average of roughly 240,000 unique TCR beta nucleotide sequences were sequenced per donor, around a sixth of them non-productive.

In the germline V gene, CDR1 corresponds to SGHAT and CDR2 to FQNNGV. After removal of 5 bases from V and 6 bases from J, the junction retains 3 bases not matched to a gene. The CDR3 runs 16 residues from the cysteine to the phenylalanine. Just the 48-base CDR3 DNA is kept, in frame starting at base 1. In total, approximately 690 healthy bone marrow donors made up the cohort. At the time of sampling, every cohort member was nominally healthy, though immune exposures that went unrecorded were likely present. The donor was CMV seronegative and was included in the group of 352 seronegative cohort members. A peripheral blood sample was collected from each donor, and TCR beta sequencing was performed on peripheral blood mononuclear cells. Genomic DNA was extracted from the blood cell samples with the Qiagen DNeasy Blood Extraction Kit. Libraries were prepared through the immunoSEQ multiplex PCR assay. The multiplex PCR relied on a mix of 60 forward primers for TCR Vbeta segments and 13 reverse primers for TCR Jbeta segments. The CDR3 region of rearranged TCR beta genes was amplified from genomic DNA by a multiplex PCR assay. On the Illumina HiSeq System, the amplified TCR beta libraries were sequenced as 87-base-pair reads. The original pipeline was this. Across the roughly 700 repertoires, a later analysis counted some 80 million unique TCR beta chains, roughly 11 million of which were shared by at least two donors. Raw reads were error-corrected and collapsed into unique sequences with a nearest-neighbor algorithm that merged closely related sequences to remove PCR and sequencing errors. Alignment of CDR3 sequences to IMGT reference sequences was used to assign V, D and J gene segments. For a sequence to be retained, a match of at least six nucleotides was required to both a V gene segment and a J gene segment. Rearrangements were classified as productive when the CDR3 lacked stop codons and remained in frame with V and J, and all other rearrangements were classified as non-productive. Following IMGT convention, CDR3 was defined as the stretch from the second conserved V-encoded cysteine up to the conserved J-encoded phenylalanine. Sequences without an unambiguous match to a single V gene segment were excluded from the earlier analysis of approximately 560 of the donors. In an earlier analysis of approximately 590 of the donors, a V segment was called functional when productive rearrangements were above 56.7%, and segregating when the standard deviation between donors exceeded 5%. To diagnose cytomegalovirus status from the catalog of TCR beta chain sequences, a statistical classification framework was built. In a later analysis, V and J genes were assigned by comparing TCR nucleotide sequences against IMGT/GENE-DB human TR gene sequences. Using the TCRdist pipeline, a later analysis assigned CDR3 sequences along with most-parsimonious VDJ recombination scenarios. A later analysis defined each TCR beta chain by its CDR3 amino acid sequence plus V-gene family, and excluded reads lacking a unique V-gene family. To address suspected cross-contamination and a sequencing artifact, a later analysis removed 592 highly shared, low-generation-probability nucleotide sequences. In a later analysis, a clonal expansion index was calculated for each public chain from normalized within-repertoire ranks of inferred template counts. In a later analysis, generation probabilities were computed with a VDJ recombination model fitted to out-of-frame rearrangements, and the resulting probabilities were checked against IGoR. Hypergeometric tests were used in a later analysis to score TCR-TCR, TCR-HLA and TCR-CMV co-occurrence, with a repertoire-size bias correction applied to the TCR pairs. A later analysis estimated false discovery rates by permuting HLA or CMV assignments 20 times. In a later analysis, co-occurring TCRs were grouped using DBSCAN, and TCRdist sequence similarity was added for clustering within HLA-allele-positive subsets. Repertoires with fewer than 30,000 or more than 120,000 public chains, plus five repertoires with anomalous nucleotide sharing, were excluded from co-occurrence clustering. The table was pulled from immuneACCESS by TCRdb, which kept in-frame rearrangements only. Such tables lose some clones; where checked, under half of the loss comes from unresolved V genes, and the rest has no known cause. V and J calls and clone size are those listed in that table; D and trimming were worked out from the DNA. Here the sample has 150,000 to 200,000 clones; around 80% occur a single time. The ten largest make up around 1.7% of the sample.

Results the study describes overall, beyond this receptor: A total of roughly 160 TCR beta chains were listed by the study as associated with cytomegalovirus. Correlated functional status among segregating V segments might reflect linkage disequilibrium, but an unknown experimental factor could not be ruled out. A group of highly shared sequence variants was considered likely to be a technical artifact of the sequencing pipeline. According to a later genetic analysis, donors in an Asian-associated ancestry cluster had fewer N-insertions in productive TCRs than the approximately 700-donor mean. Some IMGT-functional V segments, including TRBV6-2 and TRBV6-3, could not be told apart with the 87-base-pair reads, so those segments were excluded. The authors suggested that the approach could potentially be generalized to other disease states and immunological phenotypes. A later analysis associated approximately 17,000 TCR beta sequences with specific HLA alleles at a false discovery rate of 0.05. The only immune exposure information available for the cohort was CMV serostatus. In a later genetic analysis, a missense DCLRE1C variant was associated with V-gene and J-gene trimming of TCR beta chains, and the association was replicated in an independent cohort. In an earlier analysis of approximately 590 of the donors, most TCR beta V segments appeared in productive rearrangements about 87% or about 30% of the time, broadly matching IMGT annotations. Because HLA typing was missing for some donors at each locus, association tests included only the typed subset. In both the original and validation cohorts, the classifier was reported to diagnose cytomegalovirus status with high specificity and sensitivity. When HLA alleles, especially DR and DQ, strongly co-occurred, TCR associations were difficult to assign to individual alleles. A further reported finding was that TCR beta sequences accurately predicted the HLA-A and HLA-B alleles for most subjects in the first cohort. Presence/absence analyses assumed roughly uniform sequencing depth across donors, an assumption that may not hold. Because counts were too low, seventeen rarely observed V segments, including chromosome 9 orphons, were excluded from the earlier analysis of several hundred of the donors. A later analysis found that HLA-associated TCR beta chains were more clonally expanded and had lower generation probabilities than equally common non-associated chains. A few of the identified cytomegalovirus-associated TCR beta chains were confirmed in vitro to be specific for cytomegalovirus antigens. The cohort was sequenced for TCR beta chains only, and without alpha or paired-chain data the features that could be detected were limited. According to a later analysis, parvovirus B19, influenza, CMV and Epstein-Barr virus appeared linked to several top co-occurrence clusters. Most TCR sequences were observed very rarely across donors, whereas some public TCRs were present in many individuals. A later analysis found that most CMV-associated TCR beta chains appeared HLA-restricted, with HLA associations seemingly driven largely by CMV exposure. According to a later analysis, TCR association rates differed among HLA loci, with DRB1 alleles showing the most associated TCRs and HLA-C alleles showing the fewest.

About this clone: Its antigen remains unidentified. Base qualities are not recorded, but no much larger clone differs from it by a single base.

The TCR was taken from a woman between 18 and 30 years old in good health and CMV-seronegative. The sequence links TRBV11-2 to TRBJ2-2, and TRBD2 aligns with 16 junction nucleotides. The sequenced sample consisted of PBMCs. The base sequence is TGTGCCAGCAGCCGGGGACTAGCGGGAGGGCCCGGGGAGCTGTTTTTT. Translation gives CASSRGLAGGPGELFF.